This is a list of T cell receptor beta chains from one sample in a study of blood T cells in healthy people across ages. Via MiXCR, TCRdb re-called the 5' RACE reads, giving one row per CDR3 protein. The repertoire holds around 800,000 distinct CDR3 sequences, with approximately 24% as singletons. These data were also reused for a study on T cells of mothers and their children.

The source material was blood. These receptors were taken from a boy aged 5-17 years in good health. CDR3s include the opening cysteine and the closing phenylalanine or tryptophan. The D gene is left open where the match is weak. Part of the rows lack a size; the others show once, few, many or a class for expanded clones.

cdr3_nt	cdr3_aa	j_call	v_call	d_call	clone_size
TGTGCCAGCAGTCTACAGTGGAACACCGGGGAGCTGTTTTTT	CASSLQWNTGELFF	TRBJ2-2	TRBV6-4	.	few
TGTGCCAGCAGCTTAGGCCAGAAGCAGTACTTC	CASSLGQKQYF	TRBJ2-7	TRBV7-9	.	.
TGTGCCAGTGCGGACAGGAACACAGATACGCAGTATTTT	CASADRNTDTQYF	TRBJ2-3	TRBV7-2	TRBD1	.
TGTGCCAGCAGCGCCAAGGGGCACGAGCAGTACTTC	CASSAKGHEQYF	TRBJ2-7	TRBV7-2	.	.
TGTGCCAGCAGCGTCTTCGGGAGGGCCACAGATACGCAGTATTTT	CASSVFGRATDTQYF	TRBJ2-3	TRBV9	TRBD2	.
TGTGCCAGCAGTCTATCGACAGGATTCGGAAACACCATATATTTT	CASSLSTGFGNTIYF	TRBJ1-3	TRBV27	.	.
TGTGCCAGCAGTTTATATAAGGGGGCGGCAAGCAATCAGCCCCAGCATTTT	CASSLYKGAASNQPQHF	TRBJ1-5	TRBV28	TRBD1	few
TGCGCCAGCAGTGGACAGGGGCATTGGGGAAATGAGCAGTTCTTC	CASSGQGHWGNEQFF	TRBJ2-1	TRBV10-1	TRBD1	.
TGTGCCTGGAGGCGACCCGGGACCCACTACGAGCAGTACTTC	CAWRRPGTHYEQYF	TRBJ2-7	TRBV30	.	.
TGTGCCAGCAGCCTACGGACAGGGAAGGCCAACGTCCTGACTTTC	CASSLRTGKANVLTF	TRBJ2-6	TRBV9	TRBD1	few
TGTGCCAGCAGCCCCCTCCGGGGTGCCCAAGAGACCCAGTACTTC	CASSPLRGAQETQYF	TRBJ2-5	TRBV7-9	.	.
TGCGCCAGCAGCCAAGATGTAGCCTACGAGCAGTACTTC	CASSQDVAYEQYF	TRBJ2-7	TRBV4-1	.	.
TGTGCCAGCACCCGGGACAGGGTCACGTACAATGAGCAGTTCTTC	CASTRDRVTYNEQFF	TRBJ2-1	TRBV6-1	TRBD1	.
TGCAGTGCTAGGGGGACTAGCCGGGACGAGCAGTACTTC	CSARGTSRDEQYF	TRBJ2-7	TRBV20-1	TRBD2	few
TGTGCCAGCAGCTCACGGACAGAGGGCGAGCAGTACTTC	CASSSRTEGEQYF	TRBJ2-7	TRBV7-6	.	few
TGCGCCAGCAGCTTGGCCCCCCTTTCCCCCACGAACGAGCAGTACTTC	CASSLAPLSPTNEQYF	TRBJ2-7	TRBV5-1	.	.
TGTGCCAGCAGCCGTTACGGAGGGGGATTCAGCTACGAGCAGTACTTC	CASSRYGGGFSYEQYF	TRBJ2-7	TRBV27	.	.
TGTGCCAGCAGCCCCCGACAGGGATCCATTCCCACTGAAGCTTTCTTT	CASSPRQGSIPTEAFF	TRBJ1-1	TRBV7-9	TRBD1	once
TGCGCCAGCAGCCGGACAGGGGACGAGACCCAGTACTTC	CASSRTGDETQYF	TRBJ2-5	TRBV4-1	TRBD1	few
TGTGCCAGCAGCCCGGGACAGTTCTCTGGAAACACCATATATTTT	CASSPGQFSGNTIYF	TRBJ1-3	TRBV3-1	TRBD1	few
TGTGCCAGCAGCCTCGGGAGGGGGCGCCCCTACGAGCAGTACTTC	CASSLGRGRPYEQYF	TRBJ2-7	TRBV28	.	.
TGTGCCAGCAGTGTACTCGGTCTAGATACGCAGTATTTT	CASSVLGLDTQYF	TRBJ2-3	TRBV2	.	.
TGCAGTGCTAGAGATCCGCTAGCGGGGGGGCACCAAGAGACCCAGTACTTC	CSARDPLAGGHQETQYF	TRBJ2-5	TRBV20-1	TRBD2	.
TGTGCCAGCAGCAGTGCTCGGGGTCAGCTTAGTACTGAAGCTTTCTTT	CASSSARGQLSTEAFF	TRBJ1-1	TRBV11-2	.	.
TGTGCCAGCACCATTCACCTTGGACATTATAGCAATCAGCCCCAGCATTTT	CASTIHLGHYSNQPQHF	TRBJ1-5	TRBV6-1	.	once
TGCAGTGCTAGGCAAGCGGGGGAGAACACCGGGGAGCTGTTTTTT	CSARQAGENTGELFF	TRBJ2-2	TRBV20-1	TRBD2	.
TGTGCCAGCAGTCCTCTTAGGACAGGGAGGATGGACATTCAGTACTTC	CASSPLRTGRMDIQYF	TRBJ2-4	TRBV12-3/TRBV12-4	TRBD1	.
TGTGCCAGCAGGTGGCCCGGGACAGGGGACCCCCAAGAGACCCAGTACTTC	CASRWPGTGDPQETQYF	TRBJ2-5	TRBV7-3	TRBD1	few
TGCGCCAGCAACCCGGGCGGGGGCACAGAGACCCAGTACTTC	CASNPGGGTETQYF	TRBJ2-5	TRBV5-1	.	few
TGTGCCAGCAGTATCCAGGGTGAAGCTTCCTTT	CASSIQGEASF	TRBJ1-1	TRBV12-3/TRBV12-4	.	.
TGCAGCGTTGAAGATCGGAGACGGGGGATATCACAAGAGACCCAGTACTTC	CSVEDRRRGISQETQYF	TRBJ2-5	TRBV29-1	.	.
TGTGCCAGCAGCTACTCCCCGGAGGTCTACGAGCAGTACTTC	CASSYSPEVYEQYF	TRBJ2-7	TRBV6-5	.	.
TGCAGTGCTAGCAGGGGGAACACCGGGGAGCTGTTTTTT	CSASRGNTGELFF	TRBJ2-2	TRBV20-1	.	few
TGTGCCAGCAGTTCCAGGACAGGGCCGGGTTACGAGCAGTACTTC	CASSSRTGPGYEQYF	TRBJ2-7	TRBV7-2	TRBD1	few
TGCGCCAGCAGCCAGAGAGGGACAGCCAAAGAGGAGCAGTACTTC	CASSQRGTAKEEQYF	TRBJ2-7	TRBV5-1	TRBD1	few
TGCAGCGTTGGCGCCATCCAGGAGACCCAGTACTTC	CSVGAIQETQYF	TRBJ2-5	TRBV29-1	.	few
TGTGCCAGCAGCGCTGGGACTAGCGGGGGGGCCGAGTTCTTC	CASSAGTSGGAEFF	TRBJ2-1	TRBV9	TRBD2	.
TGTGCCGGGGAACGCGGGGTTAACTATGGCTACACCTTC	CAGERGVNYGYTF	TRBJ1-2	TRBV30	.	.
TGCGCCAGCAGCCAGGACAGCTCTTTAACTAACTATGGCTACACCTTC	CASSQDSSLTNYGYTF	TRBJ1-2	TRBV5-1	.	few
TGTGCCAGCAGTTTGGGGCAGGTTGATGAGCAGTTCTTC	CASSLGQVDEQFF	TRBJ2-1	TRBV12-3/TRBV12-4	.	few
TGTGCCAGCAGTTTATCCGGCCTTTCTGGGGCCAACGTCCTGACTTTC	CASSLSGLSGANVLTF	TRBJ2-6	TRBV28	.	.
TGTGCCTTGAAATTTGGGTACCGCTCGGAGACCCAGTACTTC	CALKFGYRSETQYF	TRBJ2-5	TRBV30	.	.
TGTGCCAGCAATTCGCAGGGGCAGCTAAACACTGAAGCTTTCTTT	CASNSQGQLNTEAFF	TRBJ1-1	TRBV6-1	.	few
TGCGCCAGCAGCTTGCCCGCCTCATTCCGGGACAGGGGTTACAATGAGCAGTTCTTC	CASSLPASFRDRGYNEQFF	TRBJ2-1	TRBV5-1	TRBD1	few